Listed below are T cell receptor beta chains from one sample, sequenced in a study of blood T cell repertoires in COVID-19. The data were produced by immunoSEQ multiplex PCR, yet TCRdb's version contains in-frame clones alone and is incomplete. Of 250,000 to 300,000 clones in the sample, 83% are singletons; the top ten hold roughly 5%. The specimen was peripheral blood. The source is an elderly man with acute or convalescent COVID-19. Both conserved end residues are part of each CDR3. Where a row states a size, it is once, few, many or the class of an expanded clone; other rows omit it.

J gene: TRBJ2-1
V gene: TRBV27
clone size: NA
CDR3 protein: CASSTLAGGSYNEQFF

J gene: TRBJ2-2
V gene: TRBV18
clone size: NA
CDR3 protein: CASRRLAEDVGELFF

J gene: TRBJ1-2
V gene: TRBV5-5
clone size: NA
CDR3 protein: CASSFDRGYYGYTF

J gene: TRBJ2-3
V gene: TRBV7-2
clone size: NA
CDR3 protein: CASSLWGQGITDTQYF

J gene: TRBJ1-6
V gene: TRBV18
clone size: NA
CDR3 protein: CASSPWDRKNSPLHF

J gene: TRBJ2-5
V gene: TRBV28
clone size: NA
CDR3 protein: CASSSPGGRASGDQGETQYF

J gene: TRBJ2-3
V gene: TRBV5-1
clone size: NA
CDR3 protein: CASSLSGTHTLDTQYF

J gene: TRBJ1-2
V gene: TRBV3-1/TRBV3-2
clone size: NA
CDR3 protein: CASSQDRWDRDGYTF

J gene: TRBJ1-6
V gene: TRBV9
clone size: NA
CDR3 protein: CASSVEGIGSPLHF

J gene: TRBJ2-2
V gene: TRBV7-2
clone size: once
CDR3 protein: CASTRLEGTGELFF

J gene: TRBJ2-5
V gene: TRBV10-3
clone size: NA
CDR3 protein: CATKVERGQETQYF

J gene: TRBJ1-2
V gene: TRBV6-5
clone size: NA
CDR3 protein: CASSYSGTGNYGYTF

J gene: TRBJ1-4
V gene: TRBV28
clone size: NA
CDR3 protein: CASSPPRGTELFF